This TCR beta chain stems from a study of CXCR3-negative and CXCR3-positive naive CD8 T cells (dated by TCRdb to between 2018 and 2021). Regarding the complete study: In total, 130 million to 150 million TRB reads were obtained, which works out to roughly 1.5 +/- 0.3 million reads per library. Diversity and physicochemical repertoire analyses covered over 10 donors pooled from two independent experiments. Naive subsets from about 5 donors and memory cells from 3 donors were included in the TRBV-TRBJ cluster analysis.

Each CD8+ T cell subset was flow-sorted in triplicate, with approximately 300,000 cells per subset placed directly into RLT lysis buffer. Using standard density gradient centrifugation, peripheral blood mononuclear cells were isolated from buffy coats. Total RNA was extracted from sorted cells using an RNeasy Mini Kit. Instrument used: NextSeq 550. The Human TCR Profiling Kit (MiLaboratory) was used to make UMI-labeled 5' RACE TRB cDNA libraries. cDNA synthesis used the entire amount of extracted RNA, and PCR amplification then used the entire amount of cDNA produced. Libraries were prepared in parallel using an identical number of PCR cycles. As for how the authors treated the data: With a requirement of at least two reads per UMI, MIGEC and MiXCR extracted about 52,000 +/- 9,100 unique UMI-labeled TRB cDNA molecules per library. On average, each library contained approximately 40,000 +/- 10,000 functional in-frame TRB CDR3 nucleotide clonotypes without stop codons. Diversity metrics, including normalized Shannon-Wiener and Chao1, were computed in VDJtools after downsampling to 5000 UMI-labeled TRB molecules per sample. For the central five CDR3 residues, VDJtools calculated physicochemical properties weighted by clonotype size, namely interaction energy, strength, volume and Kidera factor 4. Reprocessed by TCRdb, the reads give a single entry per CDR3 protein sequence, without DNA. The V and J calls, along with clone size, are taken from TCRdb and not from the paper's own processing. The sample's table lists a count of about 43,000 distinct CDR3 sequences. The ten largest account for about 10% of the sample.

In regard to this clonotype: Its binding antigen is unknown.

Results and caveats for the whole study, not just this receptor: Within the same donor, TRBV-TRBJ usage looked similar between naive CXCR3-negative and CXCR3-positive cells, but memory cells had distinct patterns. Repertoire diversity was comparably high in both naive subsets but much lower in memory CD8+ T cells. Freshly isolated PBMCs were used for most assays because CXCR3 expression partially decreased after cryopreservation. Because surface CD5, which is linked to self-reactivity in mice, was comparable between the naive subsets, TCR interaction strength was also inferred from TRB CDR3 physicochemical properties.

The TCR originated in a human donor in good health. Some clones in this sample may be carry-over from other donors' samples. Material for sequencing was memory CD8+ T cells from blood. The cell subset or site label on this specimen signifies: conventional CD8+ memory T cells (TMEM), sorted as controls.

The CDR3 here reads CASSRTSGRDEQFF. The sequence joins TRBV7-9 to TRBJ2-1; TCRdb outputs TRBD2, but without DNA this stays unchecked. Sequences SEHNR (CDR1) and FQNEAQ (CDR2) are obtained from the germline V gene (reference sequence). Counted from cysteine to phenylalanine, this CDR3 has 14 amino acids. No nucleotide data were recorded.